Reported below is one TCR beta chain. These data come from a study of T cells in narcolepsy. Deletions cut 2 bases from V and 7 bases from J, with 8 bases between. CDR3 length: 12 residues. The germline gives CDR1 MDHEN, CDR2 SYDVKM. TCRdb's table, derived via immunoSEQ multiplex PCR, lists solely in-frame clones and lacks some. The sample includes roughly 20,000 clones, less than 90% of them seen just once. The J gene is TRBJ1-2, the V gene TRBV28; D is unresolved. The sequenced sample consisted of memory (CD45RA-) CD4+ T cells from blood. The sequence was collected from a human donor in good health. CDR3 coding DNA: TGTGCCAGCAGTTTAATGGGTGGTGGCTACACCTTC. It is translated as CASSLMGGGYTF.